This section outlines one TCR beta chain sequence together with its context. Its antigen is unidentified. This sample was included in a study of shared clonotypes between healthy human individuals. Libraries were prepared by immunoSEQ multiplex PCR; TCRdb keeps only in-frame clonotypes and omits some of them. This sample has 2 million to 2.5 million clones, with under 97% found just once. Study-level results: Roughly 5% of naive CD4 clonotypes were common to a handful of donors.

The CDR3 runs 15 residues. The germline CDR1 and CDR2 sequences are MNHEY and SVGAGI. V trimming: 6 bases; J trimming: 6 bases; junction bases outside the gene matches: 9. Material: naive CD4+ T cells sorted from blood. Stated subset: CD45RA+ positively selected. The chain is built from TRBV6-5 and TRBJ2-2; 8 bases line up with TRBD2. This clonotype was sampled from a man younger than 30 in good health. CDR3 sequence: CASRPGTRDAGELFF. The CDR3 coding sequence is TGTGCCAGCAGACCCGGGACTAGAGATGCCGGGGAGCTGTTTTTT.